Following are 24 T cell receptor beta chains from one sample sequenced in a study of regulatory T cells in long-lasting Graves disease. The authors built TCR beta libraries using iRepertoire HTBI primers and Arm-PCR of CDR3 regions. TCRdb fed the multiplex PCR reads into MiXCR, producing one record per CDR3 protein. The repertoire consists of about 300,000 distinct CDR3 sequences, with under 20% occurring once and the leading ten covering about 38%. The time point here: newly diagnosed GD, antithyroid drugs for less than 3 months. Researchers made the TCR library from RNA that was extracted from PBMCs. Sequencing used peripheral blood mononuclear cells (PBMCs), obtained at new diagnosis, from a patient treated with antithyroid drugs. These receptors all stem from a female donor with Graves disease.

Many counts were recorded for this clonotype. The rearrangement links TRBV10-2 to TRBJ2-1; the D gene could be TRBD1 or TRBD2 (6 bases each). The V gene lost 7 bases and the J gene lost 0 bases, with 13 bases spanning the gap. This CDR3 contains 15 residues. CDR1 WSHSY and CDR2 SAAADI come from the germline V gene. The CDR3 sequence: CASKGGRSSYNEQFF. CDR3 nucleotide sequence: TGCGCCAGCAAAGGGGGGCGAAGCTCCTACAATGAGCAGTTCTTC.

This clonotype was counted many times. The chain carries TRBV28 and TRBJ2-4; TRBD1 agrees at 11 bases. V gave up 3 bases and J gave up 7 bases; unmatched junction bases: 2. Germline V lookup: CDR1 MDHEN, CDR2 SYDVKM. The CDR3 runs 14 residues. The CDR3: CASSLGDRGNIQYF. The CDR3, as DNA: TGTGCCAGCAGTTTGGGGGACAGGGGGAACATTCAGTACTTC.

With regard to this clonotype: Since the CDR3 does not end with the conserved phenylalanine or tryptophan, this likely comes from a read error. This chain links TRBV11-2 with TRBJ2-3, with 9 nucleotides matching TRBD2. J lost 0 bases, V lost 5 bases, and 9 bases had no gene match. The CDR3 extends over 17 amino acids. Germline V CDR1 and CDR2: SGHAT, FQNNGV. CDR3 coding DNA: TGTGCCAGCAGCGCTCGACTAGCGGAACTTAGCACAGATACGCAGTATTAT. Translating gives CASSARLAELSTDTQYY.

This clonotype was observed many times. V gene TRBV12-3 or TRBV12-4 combines with J gene TRBJ1-4; D gene unclear. The CDR3 is 14 residues long. V lost 6 bases and J lost 1, with 9 bases in between. CDR3 loop: CASSRAGTNEKLFF. As DNA, the CDR3 is TGTGCCAGCAGCCGGGCGGGAACTAATGAAAAACTGTTTTTT.

In this sample, this clonotype turned up many times. The rearrangement links TRBV10-3 to TRBJ1-4, with unresolved D. V dropped 0 bases and J dropped 5 bases, with 7 bases sitting between them. The CDR3 runs 14 residues. Per germline, CDR1 ENHRY and CDR2 SYGVKD. For the CDR3, the DNA is TGTGCCATCAGTGAGTCCAATCGAAATGAAAAACTGTTTTTT. This codes for CAISESNRNEKLFF.

The chain joins TRBV6-5 to TRBJ1-5; D is ambiguous. Germline V gene data show CDR1 as MNHEY and CDR2 as SVGAGI. V lost 0 bases and J lost 3, with 12 bases in between. This CDR3 contains 16 residues. The CDR3, as DNA: TGTGCCAGCAGTTACTCGACGGCTGGGCACAATCAGCCCCAGCATTTT. It encodes CASSYSTAGHNQPQHF.

The V gene is TRBV12-3 or TRBV12-4, the J gene TRBJ2-1; 8 bases align to TRBD1. Germline trimming cut 6 bases from V and 3 bases from J; bases unmatched to any gene: 7. The CDR3 loop spans 15 amino acids. The CDR3 nucleotides read TGTGCCAGCAGCGCCGGGACAGGCTTCTACAATGAGCAGTTCTTC. Amino acids: CASSAGTGFYNEQFF.

This clonotype was observed at least ten times. CDR3 sequence reads: CASSPPRGSYEQYF. The CDR3 bases are TGTGCCAGCAGCCCCCCCCGGGGTTCCTACGAGCAGTACTTC. The rearrangement links TRBV7-2 to TRBJ2-7, with a possible D match to TRBD2 (5 bases). Germline values: CDR1 SGHTA, CDR2 FQGNSA. This CDR3 spans 14 amino acids. The V gene lost 5 bases and the J gene lost 1 base, with 12 bases spanning the gap.

This clonotype has more than one count but fewer than ten. V gene TRBV5-1 combines with J gene TRBJ2-2, with TRBD2 matching 16 bases. CDR1 and CDR2 from the germline V gene are SGHRS and YFSETQ. The CDR3 totals 18 residues. V trimming: 4 bases; J trimming: 4 bases; junction bases outside the gene matches: 7. DNA for the CDR3: TGCGCCAGCAGCACGGGACTAGCGGGAGGGCCGGGCACCGGGGAGCTGTTTTTT. This codes for CASSTGLAGGPGTGELFF.

The J gene is TRBJ1-1, the V gene TRBV7-9; D remains ambiguous. V shed 1 base and J shed 0 bases, with 12 bases lying between them. CDR3 length equals 16 residues. Germline lookup yields CDR1 SEHNR and CDR2 FQNEAQ (reference sequence). The CDR3 protein is CASSLGLVGMNTEAFF. The CDR3 DNA reads as TGTGCCAGCAGCTTAGGCCTGGTAGGGATGAACACTGAAGCTTTCTTT.

The chain uses TRBV28 and TRBJ2-1, with 14 bases aligning to TRBD2. The CDR3 has 16 residues. V lost 4 bases and J lost 8; bases outside the gene matches: 7. The V gene's germline CDR1 is MDHEN and CDR2 SYDVKM. The CDR3 DNA sequence: TGTGCCAGCAGTTCGAGACTAGCGGGAGGGGGGGATGAGCAGTTCTTC. Residues: CASSSRLAGGGDEQFF.

The chain links TRBV5-1 to TRBJ2-5, with 8 bases lining up with TRBD1. CDR3 length: 15 amino acids. The J segment lost 0 bases and the V segment lost 4 bases, leaving 5 bases of the junction unmatched. Per germline, CDR1 SGHRS and CDR2 YFSETQ. CDR3: CASSRTGTYQETQYF. CDR3 nucleotide sequence: TGCGCCAGCAGCAGGACAGGGACGTACCAAGAGACCCAGTACTTC.

This clonotype was counted at least ten times. V gene TRBV6-9 combines with J gene TRBJ2-3, with 10 positions matching TRBD2. The CDR3 is 17 amino acids. Trimming removed 4 bases from V and 5 bases from J; junction bases left unmatched: 12. The germline CDR1 and CDR2 sequences are MNHGY and SVAAGI. CDR3 DNA sequence: TGTGCCAGCAGTTCAAGAGCCAGCGGGAGGGCCGGAGATACGCAGTATTTT. Protein: CASSSRASGRAGDTQYF.

The V call is TRBV28, the J call TRBJ1-1; the match to TRBD1 covers 10 bases. Germline-derived CDR1 and CDR2 are MDHEN and SYDVKM. V lost 7 bases, J lost 1 base, and 9 bases stayed unmatched. This CDR3 comprises 16 residues. CDR3 sequence (DNA): TGTGCCAGCAACGACAGGGGGCGGACTTGGAACACTGAAGCTTTCTTT. Translation gives CASNDRGRTWNTEAFF.

The table lists this clonotype with many counts. This chain uses TRBV2 with TRBJ2-3; D is possibly TRBD2 (6 bases). The V gene's germline CDR1 is SNHLY and CDR2 FYNNEI. V lost 8 bases, J lost 0 bases, and 15 bases lay in between. The CDR3 covers 15 residues. The CDR3 sequence: CASRWGTSSTDTQYF. The CDR3 DNA is TGTGCCAGCCGATGGGGGACTTCCAGCACAGATACGCAGTATTTT.

This clonotype has at least ten counts. V gene TRBV12-3 or TRBV12-4 combines with J gene TRBJ1-6, with D perhaps matching TRBD1 (5 bases). Trimming removed 3 bases from V and 8 bases from J, with 17 bases in between. The CDR3 extends over 16 amino acids. CDR3 in amino acids: CASSLNRGREDSPLHF. DNA for the CDR3: TGTGCCAGCAGTTTGAATCGGGGCCGCGAGGATTCACCCCTCCACTTT.

This clonotype was picked up many times. V and J are TRBV29-1 and TRBJ1-2; 8 bases match TRBD1. CDR1 and CDR2 (germline): SQVTM, ANQGSEA. V was pared by 6 bases and J by 7 bases, with 19 bases of the junction left unmatched. The CDR3 runs to 16 residues. The CDR3 DNA reads as TGCAGCGTCGACGCCCGGACAGGGAGTAATGAGCGTGGCTACACCTTC. Amino acids: CSVDARTGSNERGYTF. The variable domain in full, with the rest retrieved from reference TRBV29-1 and TRBJ1-2, is SAVISQKPSRDICQRGTSLTIQCQVDSQVTMMFWYRQQPGQSLTLIATANQGSEATYESGFVIDKFPISRPNLTFSTLTVSNMSPEDSSIYLCSVDARTGSNERGYTFGSGTRLTVV.

The genes are TRBV6-1 and TRBJ2-7; 9 bases line up with TRBD2. Germline-derived CDR1 and CDR2 are MNHNS and SASEGT. Trimming took 6 bases from V and 3 from J; bases not matched to a gene: 6. The CDR3 extends over 14 amino acids. The CDR3 region is CASSPVTSGYEQYF. DNA for the CDR3: TGTGCCAGCAGCCCCGTGACTAGCGGCTACGAGCAGTACTTC.

The V gene is TRBV19, the J gene TRBJ2-7, with D possibly being TRBD1 or TRBD2 (5 bases each). V lost 3 bases, J lost 4 bases, and 22 bases lay in between. This CDR3 has 17 residues. Per the germline V gene, CDR1 is LNHDA and CDR2 is SQIVND (reference sequence). The CDR3 DNA sequence: TGTGCCAGTAGTATGAGGGCCGGTCTGAGGGGTGGTTACGAGCAGTACTTC. Its translation is CASSMRAGLRGGYEQYF.

Many counts were recorded for this clonotype. The gene calls are TRBV27 and TRBJ1-1; D not certain. Trimming took off 3 bases at V and 1 base at J, with 9 bases between the two ends. CDR3 size: 14 residues. Germline CDR1 MNHEY, CDR2 SMNVEV (reference sequence). The CDR3 protein is CASSFGIPNTEAFF. DNA for the CDR3: TGTGCCAGCAGTTTCGGTATTCCGAACACTGAAGCTTTCTTT.

Ten or more counts support this clonotype. The V gene is TRBV28, the J gene TRBJ2-7; TRBD2 matches at 8 bases. V lost 5 bases, J lost 0 bases, and 3 bases stayed unmatched. Germline CDR1 is MDHEN and CDR2 is SYDVKM. The CDR3 contains 14 residues. This CDR3 is CASSSGRSSYEQYF. DNA of the CDR3: TGTGCCAGCAGTAGCGGGAGAAGCTCCTACGAGCAGTACTTC.

This clonotype was counted only a few times. The CDR3 nucleotides are TGTGCCAGCAGCATTCTCTCCTACGAGCAGTACTTC. Protein sequence: CASSILSYEQYF. V and J are TRBV13 and TRBJ2-7; D is unclear. Looked up from germline, CDR1 is PRHDT and CDR2 is FYEKMQ (reference sequence). Trimming took off 5 bases at V and 0 bases at J, with 5 bases between the two ends. The CDR3 covers 12 residues.

A note on this clonotype: A much larger clone sits a single nucleotide away, making a read error possible. The gene calls are TRBV6-5 and TRBJ1-2; the D is unclear. The V end was cut by 2 bases, the J end by 7 bases, with 11 bases between. CDR1 and CDR2 (germline): MNHEY, SVGAGI. The length of the CDR3 is 13 residues. The CDR3 is CASSYVQETGYTF. The CDR3 coding sequence is TGTGCCAGCAGTTACGTGCAGGAGACTGGCTACACCTTC.

This clonotype has ten or more counts. The chain links TRBV6-1 to TRBJ2-1, with TRBD1 matching over 10 bases. From germline, CDR1 is MNHNS and CDR2 SASEGT. V shed 1 base, J shed 6 bases, and the junction held 0 bases outside the gene matches. The CDR3 runs 14 residues. The CDR3 DNA follows: TGTGCCAGCAGTGAAGGGACAGGGGGCAATGAGCAGTTCTTC. Encoded protein: CASSEGTGGNEQFF.